One and the same sample provided the 22 T cell receptor beta chains below, sequenced in a study of OX40 agonist ivuxolimab in advanced cancers. Using immunoSEQ multiplex PCR, the repertoire was profiled, and TCRdb retains in-frame clones only, with some absent. The sample has tens of thousands of clones; 75% to 90% are singletons. Sequencing was performed on CD4+ or CD8+ T cells sorted from blood, taken in a trial of the OX40 agonist ivuxolimab. The receptors come from an adult with an advanced solid tumor such as melanoma, head and neck, liver or kidney cancer.

The chain uses TRBV30 and TRBJ1-2, with D hard to call. CDR1 GTSNPN and CDR2 SVGIG come from the germline V gene (reference sequence). The CDR3 consists of 12 residues. V was clipped by 3 bases and J by 1 base, with 6 bases between them. CDR3 protein: CAWRVNNYGYTF. For the CDR3, the DNA is TGTGCCTGGAGGGTGAATAACTATGGCTACACCTTC.

The rearrangement joins TRBV7-9 to TRBJ2-7; no clear D gene. The CDR3 is made up of 12 amino acids. Per the germline V gene, CDR1 is SEHNR and CDR2 is FQNEAQ (reference sequence). Deletions cut 4 bases from V and 4 bases from J, with 8 bases between. CDR3: CASSSLGYEQYF. In nucleotides, the CDR3 is TGTGCCAGCAGCTCTTTAGGGTACGAGCAGTACTTC.

The V call is TRBV11-2, the J call TRBJ2-1; no clear D. Germline V gene data show CDR1 as SGHAT and CDR2 as FQNNGV. V lost 4 bases, J lost 7 bases, and 11 bases lay in between. This CDR3 has 13 residues. The CDR3 nucleotides read TGTGCCAGCAGCTCCTCCTCCCGGAATGAGCAGTTCTTC. Protein: CASSSSSRNEQFF.

J is TRBJ1-6 and V is TRBV7-8; D is uncertain. The germline V gene encodes CDR1 SGHVS and CDR2 FQNEAQ. V shed 5 bases and J shed 5 bases, with 10 bases lying between them. The CDR3 length is 14 residues. The CDR3 nucleotides read TGTGCCAGCAGCGATTCGCTCCATAATTCACCCCTCCACTTT. Protein product: CASSDSLHNSPLHF.

The rearrangement links TRBV5-6 to TRBJ1-4; weak D call: TRBD1 (5 bases). Germline V lookup: CDR1 SGHDT, CDR2 YYEEEE. The V end was cut by 1 base, the J end by 0 bases, with 10 bases between. The CDR3 extends over 16 amino acids. CDR3 protein: CASSLFRQTTNEKLFF. The CDR3 coding sequence is TGTGCCAGCAGCTTGTTTAGACAGACAACTAATGAAAAACTGTTTTTT.

The chain is built from TRBV7-9 and TRBJ1-1, with D uncertain. Trimming pared 3 bases from V and 1 base from J, leaving 9 bases between. Germline-derived CDR1 and CDR2 are SEHNR and FQNEAQ (reference sequence). The CDR3 totals 14 residues. For the CDR3, the DNA is TGTGCCAGCAGCTTGACACTGCCGAACACTGAAGCTTTCTTT. Translating it yields CASSLTLPNTEAFF.

CDR3 nucleotides: TGTGCCAGCAGCTCACCGAGCGGGAGGGGCACAGATACGCAGTATTTT. The encoded protein is CASSSPSGRGTDTQYF. V usage is TRBV7-2 and J usage is TRBJ2-3; 10 nucleotides align to TRBD2. The CDR3 has 16 amino acids. CDR1 is SGHTA, CDR2 FQGNSA, per germline. The V and J ends lost 4 bases and 1 base, in that order; junction bases with no gene match: 5.

J is TRBJ2-3 and V is TRBV29-1, with 11 bases lining up with TRBD2. V was pared by 2 bases and J by 10 bases, with 8 bases of the junction left unmatched. The CDR3 runs 14 residues. Germline loops: CDR1 SQVTM, CDR2 ANQGSEA. The CDR3 protein is CSVEISGGAYAQYF. The CDR3 nucleotides read TGCAGCGTTGAAATTAGCGGGGGGGCCTACGCGCAGTATTTT.

The chain couples TRBV6-5 to TRBJ2-5; D perhaps matches TRBD2 (6 bases). V dropped 8 bases and J dropped 4 bases, with 17 bases sitting between them. Looked up from germline, CDR1 is MNHEY and CDR2 is SVGAGI. CDR3 length equals 14 residues. The CDR3 reads CASAQTAGLETQYF. The CDR3, as DNA: TGTGCCAGCGCCCAGACTGCGGGGCTAGAGACCCAGTACTTC.

This clone is labeled as medium-sized (0.01 to 0.1%). V gene TRBV6-1 combines with J gene TRBJ1-1; 7 bases agree with TRBD1. The CDR3 is 14 residues long. V trimming: 3 bases; J trimming: 7 bases; junction bases outside the gene matches: 8. Per germline, CDR1 MNHNS and CDR2 SASEGT. For the CDR3, the DNA is TGTGCCAGCAGTGACTCCGCCACAGGGGATGAAGCTTTCTTT. This translates into CASSDSATGDEAFF.

This clone was seen a few times. The V gene is TRBV7-2, the J gene TRBJ1-2; 7 bases fit TRBD1. The CDR3 is made up of 15 amino acids. Trimming cost V 5 bases and J 5 bases; bases outside gene matches: 11. In germline, CDR1 is SGHTA, CDR2 FQGNSA. The CDR3 reads CASSPGGGGRYGYTF. The CDR3, as DNA: TGTGCCAGCAGCCCCGGGGGAGGGGGCCGGTATGGCTACACCTTC.

The rearrangement joins TRBV18 to TRBJ2-5; 9 bases map to TRBD1. The germline CDR1 and CDR2 sequences are KGHSH and LQKENI. V was clipped by 2 bases and J by 5 bases; unmatched bases: 6. This CDR3 region has 15 residues. CDR3 DNA sequence: TGTGCCAGCTCACCAGGGACAGGGAGGTCGGAGACCCAGTACTTC. Translated: CASSPGTGRSETQYF.

This clone has only a few counts. The rearrangement joins TRBV15 to TRBJ1-2; possibly TRBD1 for D (5 bases). The CDR3 totals 13 residues. The V gene's germline CDR1 is LNHNV and CDR2 YYDKDF (reference sequence). The ends were cut back, 5 bases at V and 4 bases at J, with 11 bases in the middle. The CDR3 sequence is CATSGGTAYGYTF. CDR3 bases: TGTGCCACCAGCGGAGGGACCGCCTATGGCTACACCTTC.

This clone appeared a single time. The genes are TRBV5-1 and TRBJ2-5; D remains ambiguous. Trimming shortened V by 7 bases and J by 1 base, and 11 bases separated the two germline ends. From germline, CDR1 is SGHRS and CDR2 YFSETQ. The CDR3 totals 13 residues. CDR3 nucleotides: TGCGCCAGCCGGGCGCGGCCCCAAGAGACCCAGTACTTC. This codes for CASRARPQETQYF.

This clone was seen a single time. The rearrangement uses TRBV27 and TRBJ2-5, with D perhaps matching TRBD2 (5 bases). The ends were cut back, 6 bases at V and 5 bases at J, with 19 bases in the middle. Looked up from germline, CDR1 is MNHEY and CDR2 is SMNVEV (reference sequence). The CDR3 has 15 residues. CDR3 region: CASSPLGAYGETQYF. In DNA form, the CDR3 reads TGTGCCAGCAGCCCCCTGGGAGCCTATGGGGAGACCCAGTACTTC.

The gene calls are TRBV14 and TRBJ2-5; D gene unclear. This CDR3 has 15 residues. V dropped 0 bases and J dropped 1 base, with 9 bases sitting between them. Germline V gene sequence: CDR1 SGHDN, CDR2 FVKESK. CDR3 nucleotide sequence: TGTGCCAGCAGCCAAGATCTTGCCTTCCAAGAGACCCAGTACTTC. Its protein is CASSQDLAFQETQYF.

This chain links TRBV2 with TRBJ1-3; D unresolved. V lost 7 bases and J 0 bases, leaving 10 bases between the germline ends. The CDR3 runs to 14 residues. Germline values: CDR1 SNHLY, CDR2 FYNNEI. The CDR3 here is CASTNQLSGNTIYF. CDR3 coding DNA: TGTGCCAGCACTAATCAGCTCTCTGGAAACACCATATATTTT.

This sequence joins TRBV6-5 and TRBJ2-3, with TRBD2 identical over 9 bases. V was pared by 5 bases and J by 6 bases, with 9 bases of the junction left unmatched. The CDR3 is made up of 15 amino acids. Germline lookup yields CDR1 MNHEY and CDR2 SVGAGI. CDR3 sequence: CASSRTSVARDTQYF. DNA for the CDR3: TGTGCCAGCAGTCGGACTAGCGTCGCGAGGGATACGCAGTATTTT.

V is TRBV28 and J is TRBJ1-1, with no clear D. Trimming cost V 3 bases and J 0 bases, with 8 bases left between them. Germline CDR1 and CDR2: MDHEN and SYDVKM. CDR3 length equals 14 residues. The chain's CDR3 is CASSFYLMNTEAFF. The CDR3 region has the DNA TGTGCCAGCAGTTTCTACCTAATGAACACTGAAGCTTTCTTT.

The chain recombines TRBV30 with TRBJ1-5, with D tentatively TRBD1 (6 bases). Trimming cost V 0 bases and J 7 bases, with 13 bases left between them. Germline CDR1 GTSNPN, CDR2 SVGIG (reference sequence). The CDR3 has 14 residues. CDR3 DNA: TGTGCCTGGAGTGTCCCATTAGGGGGGCAGCCCCAGCATTTT. Translation: CAWSVPLGGQPQHF.

The V gene is TRBV2, the J gene TRBJ1-1; D is undetermined. Germline V lookup: CDR1 SNHLY, CDR2 FYNNEI. The CDR3 sequence is 14 residues long. V lost 4 bases and J lost 1, with 10 bases in between. The CDR3 spells CASSALQPNTEAFF. The CDR3 bases are TGTGCCAGCAGTGCATTGCAGCCGAACACTGAAGCTTTCTTT. The variable domain in full, completed from reference TRBV2 and TRBJ1-1, reads EPEVTQTPSHQVTQMGQEVILRCVPISNHLYFYWYRQILGQKVEFLVSFYNNEISEKSEIFDDQFSVERPDGSNFTLKIRSTKLEDSAMYFCASSALQPNTEAFFGQGTRLTVV.

The chain combines TRBV19 with TRBJ1-1; D ambiguous. Germline V lookup: CDR1 LNHDA, CDR2 SQIVND (reference sequence). The CDR3 runs to 13 residues. V was shortened by 1 base and J by 5 bases, with 8 bases between the two germline ends. The CDR3 here is CASSIVDGTEAFF. The CDR3 DNA reads TGTGCCAGTAGTATAGTAGATGGGACTGAAGCTTTCTTT. The full variable domain, rest sourced from reference TRBV19 and TRBJ1-1, is DGGITQSPKYLFRKEGQNVTLSCEQNLNHDAMYWYRQDPGQGLRLIYYSQIVNDFQKGDIAEGYSVSREKKESFPLTVTSAQKNPTAFYLCASSIVDGTEAFFGQGTRLTVV.